This T cell receptor beta chain was profiled in a study of blood T cell repertoires in COVID-19. As for the study in general: Researchers got acute and convalescent COVID-19 samples from the United States, Italy and Spain. PBMCs, B-cell-depleted T cells, or T cells were the source of the cDNA or gDNA that made up the material.

Methods used by the authors: Estimates of nucleated cell counts were drawn from the amplification of reference gene primers. Data came from immunoSEQ multiplex PCR; TCRdb stores just in-frame clones and leaves some out. That table gives V, J and clone size, and the DNA gave D and trimming. This table has roughly 170,000 clones, around 80% appearing once. This CDR3 is built from 17 residues. Trimming took off 3 bases at V and 2 bases at J, with 17 bases between the two ends. CDR1 is MGHDK, CDR2 SYGVNS, per germline. This sequence joins TRBV25-1 and TRBJ2-1, with D possibly TRBD2 on 5 matching bases. Input material: peripheral blood. The origin of this receptor is a human donor in a cohort sampled during active COVID-19. The CDR3 reads CASSDLEGGRAYNEQFF. The CDR3, as DNA: TGTGCCAGCAGTGACCTCGAGGGCGGGCGGGCCTACAATGAGCAGTTCTTC.